The 22 T cell receptor beta chains below come from one sample, sequenced in a study of T-cell reconstitution after alpha-beta-depleted transplantation in children. Unique molecular identifiers were incorporated when the TCRbeta library was constructed. TCRdb re-called the PCR reads through MiXCR, storing one row per CDR3 protein. The sample carries a few hundred thousand distinct CDR3 sequences, 10% to 15% recorded once. The sequenced sample was PBMCs, mostly from graft donor cells, obtained 360 days after TCRalphabeta/CD19-depleted stem cell transplant. These receptors originate from a male patient younger than 18 who had a stem cell transplant for acute myeloid leukemia, so the T cells may come from the graft donor.

This clonotype was picked up a small number of times. The chain is built from TRBV29-1 and TRBJ2-2; TRBD2 is a possible D gene (5 bases). This CDR3 comprises 15 residues. The V end lost 7 bases, the J end lost 5 bases, and 20 bases lay between the germline ends. Germline V gene sequence: CDR1 SQVTM, CDR2 ANQGSEA. This chain's CDR3 is CSALPEGGPTGELFF. CDR3 nucleotide sequence: TGCAGCGCCCTTCCCGAGGGTGGTCCGACCGGGGAGCTGTTTTTT.

The CDR3 DNA reads as TGTGCCAGCAGCCTTTCATTGGGTGGGGACCCTCTTTCGGGCGAGCAGTACTTC. It encodes CASSLSLGGDPLSGEQYF. The J gene is TRBJ2-7, the V gene TRBV11-2; D might be TRBD1 or TRBD2, each matching 5 bases. The CDR3 consists of 18 residues. Trimming left V 5 bases short and J 6 bases short, with 29 bases between. Germline-derived CDR1 and CDR2 are SGHAT and FQNNGV.

This clonotype showed up many times. The chain combines TRBV5-4 with TRBJ2-2; D unresolved. V was shortened by 2 bases and J by 0 bases, with 14 bases between the two germline ends. The CDR3 contains 17 residues. Per the germline V gene, CDR1 is SGHNT and CDR2 is YYREEE (reference sequence). The CDR3 sequence: CASSFRSGRTNTGELFF. As DNA, the CDR3 is TGTGCCAGCAGCTTCCGCAGTGGCAGAACGAACACCGGGGAGCTGTTTTTT.

This clonotype was counted at least ten times. This chain joins TRBV20-1 and TRBJ1-4; D call uncertain. This CDR3 has 12 residues. CDR1 is DFQATT, CDR2 SNEGSKA, per germline (reference sequence). Deletions cut 1 base from V and 5 bases from J, with 5 bases between. The CDR3 bases are TGCAGTGCTAGAGGGTCGAATGAAAAACTGTTTTTT. Amino acid sequence: CSARGSNEKLFF.

This clonotype was observed a handful of times. The rearrangement links TRBV24-1 to TRBJ2-3; maybe TRBD1 (6 bases). The germline CDR1 and CDR2 sequences are KGHDR and SFDVKD. The CDR3 runs to 15 residues. V gave up 7 bases and J gave up 1 base, with 14 bases separating them. CDR3: CATRKTGSGTDTQYF. CDR3 in DNA: TGTGCCACCAGAAAAACAGGGTCTGGCACAGATACGCAGTATTTT.

This chain links TRBV3-1 with TRBJ2-1, with D perhaps matching TRBD1 or TRBD2 (6 bases each). Germline CDR1 and CDR2: LGHDT and YNNKEL (reference sequence). Trimming shortened V by 1 base and J by 3 bases, and 13 bases separated the two germline ends. The CDR3 is 16 residues long. The DNA of the CDR3 is TGTGCCAGCAGCCAAGTTCGGGGGCTCGTCTACAATGAGCAGTTCTTC. Its translation is CASSQVRGLVYNEQFF.

On this clonotype: Given a much more abundant clone one base away, this may be a read error. The chain uses TRBV28 and TRBJ2-7; 11 bases are a match to TRBD2. Germline values: CDR1 MDHEN, CDR2 SYDVKM. V trimming: 5 bases; J trimming: 3 bases; junction bases outside the gene matches: 15. There are 18 residues in the CDR3. This chain's CDR3 is CASSHLIYSGRGHYEQYF. The CDR3 nucleotides are TGTGCCAGCAGTCACTTGATATATAGCGGGAGGGGGCACTACGAGCAGTACTTC.

This clonotype was observed at least ten times. The chain joins TRBV7-3 to TRBJ2-5, with TRBD2 as a possible D gene (6 bases). V was clipped by 0 bases and J by 1 base, with 12 bases between them. Looked up from germline, CDR1 is SGHTA and CDR2 is FQGTGA. There are 16 residues in the CDR3. CDR3 residues: CASSLTAGWSQETQYF. CDR3 DNA sequence: TGTGCCAGCAGCTTAACGGCGGGGTGGTCCCAAGAGACCCAGTACTTC.

At least ten counts were recorded for this clonotype. The V gene is TRBV27, the J gene TRBJ1-4, with D hard to call. The CDR3 contains 14 residues. CDR1 and CDR2 (germline): MNHEY, SMNVEV (reference sequence). The germline V and J ends were trimmed by 4 bases and 0 bases, with 6 bases remaining between them. This chain's CDR3 is CASSSPTTNEKLFF. The CDR3 nucleotides read TGTGCCAGCAGTTCTCCTACAACTAATGAAAAACTGTTTTTT. The entire variable domain, with the rest obtained from reference TRBV27 and TRBJ1-4, is as follows: EAQVTQNPRYLITVTGKKLTVTCSQNMNHEYMSWYRQDPGLGLRQIYYSMNVEVTDKGDVPEGYKVSRKEKRNFPLILESPSPNQTSLYFCASSSPTTNEKLFFGSGTQLSVL.

The rearrangement joins TRBV6-5 to TRBJ2-1; D ambiguous. Germline V gene sequence: CDR1 MNHEY, CDR2 SVGAGI. The CDR3 covers 13 residues. Trimming stripped 2 bases from V and 5 bases from J, with 7 bases between. The chain's CDR3 is CASSYEWNNEQFF. The CDR3 DNA is TGTGCCAGCAGTTACGAGTGGAACAATGAGCAGTTCTTC.

The rearrangement joins TRBV14 to TRBJ1-1, with D possibly being TRBD1 (5 bases). The V gene lost 5 bases and the J gene lost 6 bases, with 16 bases spanning the gap. CDR3 size: 14 residues. Germline values: CDR1 SGHDN, CDR2 FVKESK. The CDR3 loop is CASSVRRGGAEAFF. CDR3 DNA sequence: TGTGCCAGCAGCGTCCGCCGAGGAGGGGCTGAAGCTTTCTTT.

This rearrangement joins TRBV10-2 to TRBJ1-2; D remains unclear. V was shortened by 10 bases and J by 0 bases, with 9 bases between the two germline ends. Germline V gene sequence: CDR1 WSHSY, CDR2 SAAADI. This CDR3 is 12 amino acids long. CDR3 region: CATLKSNYGYTF. In DNA, the CDR3 is TGCGCCACCTTGAAGTCTAACTATGGCTACACCTTC.

This clonotype was counted only a few times. This sequence joins TRBV12-3 or TRBV12-4 and TRBJ1-1, with TRBD1 as a possible D gene (5 bases). The germline V and J ends were trimmed by 3 bases and 4 bases, with 12 bases remaining between them. The CDR3 spans 14 residues. CDR3: CASSFIGGVTEAFF. In DNA form, the CDR3 reads TGTGCCAGCAGTTTTATCGGGGGTGTCACTGAAGCTTTCTTT.

This clonotype was detected many times. The DNA of the CDR3 is TGTGCCATCAGTGAGTCTCGTCTAGCCAAAAACATTCAGTACTTC. Protein sequence: CAISESRLAKNIQYF. The gene calls are TRBV10-3 and TRBJ2-4; no clear D. The length of the CDR3 is 15 residues. The V gene's germline CDR1 is ENHRY and CDR2 SYGVKD. The germline V and J ends were trimmed by 0 bases and 0 bases, with 6 bases remaining between them.

The chain joins TRBV28 to TRBJ2-7; TRBD2 aligns across 11 bases. The junction had 10 bases not matched to a gene; V was cut back by 1 base and J by 2 bases. Per germline, CDR1 MDHEN and CDR2 SYDVKM. CDR3 length: 18 residues. CDR3 nucleotides: TGTGCCAGCAGTTTATTTCTTAGGCTAGCGGGAGGAGCCTACGAGCAGTACTTC. Encoded protein: CASSLFLRLAGGAYEQYF.

The J gene is TRBJ2-2, the V gene TRBV11-2; D is undetermined. From germline, CDR1 is SGHAT and CDR2 FQNNGV. V lost 7 bases, J lost 6 bases, and 15 bases lay in between. This CDR3 has 14 amino acids. In DNA, the CDR3 is TGTGCCAGCATCCTCTGGTGGCCGGCCGGGGAGCTGTTTTTT. This gives the protein CASILWWPAGELFF.

The chain joins TRBV23-1 to TRBJ2-3; no definite D call. TRBV23-1 is filed as an ORF, its function uncertain. The CDR3 is made up of 15 amino acids. V was trimmed by 2 bases and J by 3 bases, leaving 12 bases between them. CDR3 DNA: TGCGCCAGCAGTCAACCTACTATCAGTACAGATACGCAGTATTTT. Its translation: CASSQPTISTDTQYF.

The CDR3 region is CASSATSGREYNEQFF. The CDR3 DNA follows: TGTGCCAGCAGCGCTACTAGCGGGAGGGAGTACAATGAGCAGTTCTTC. The chain is built from TRBV9 and TRBJ2-1, with 13 bases that match TRBD2. Germline lookup yields CDR1 SGDLS and CDR2 YYNGEE. V was clipped by 3 bases and J by 4 bases; unmatched bases: 4. This CDR3 region has 16 residues.

This clonotype was counted ten times or more. V usage is TRBV27 and J usage is TRBJ2-1; unclear D gene. V lost 5 bases and J 4 bases, leaving 9 bases between the germline ends. The CDR3 sequence is 13 residues long. CDR1 MNHEY and CDR2 SMNVEV come from the germline V gene (reference sequence). CDR3 coding DNA: TGTGCCAGCAGTCTTAACGGTTACAATGAGCAGTTCTTC. As protein: CASSLNGYNEQFF.

The V call is TRBV11-2, the J call TRBJ2-7, with D perhaps matching TRBD1 or TRBD2 (5 bases each). The CDR3 extends over 18 amino acids. Germline CDR1 is SGHAT and CDR2 is FQNNGV. V gave up 0 bases and J gave up 1 base, with 19 bases separating them. CDR3 nucleotide sequence: TGTGCCAGCAGCTTAGAGGGGGTTGGCAGGGCTCTATCCTACGAGCAGTACTTC. Protein product: CASSLEGVGRALSYEQYF.

This clonotype was detected only a few times. The chain carries TRBV9 and TRBJ2-7; D is ambiguous. Germline values: CDR1 SGDLS, CDR2 YYNGEE. The CDR3 is made up of 13 amino acids. Trimming took off 4 bases at V and 4 bases at J, with 12 bases between the two ends. CDR3 in amino acids: CASSRRDGYEQYF. CDR3 nucleotides: TGTGCCAGCAGCCGCCGAGATGGGTACGAGCAGTACTTC.

The rearrangement joins TRBV7-2 to TRBJ2-1; 14 bases align to TRBD2. The CDR3 covers 21 residues. The ends lost 5 bases at V and 2 bases at J; junction bases unmatched: 17. Germline V lookup: CDR1 SGHTA, CDR2 FQGNSA. CDR3 DNA sequence: TGTGCCAGCAGCCCCATTCTCGGGACTAGCGGGAGCCATAATACCTACAATGAGCAGTTCTTC. This encodes CASSPILGTSGSHNTYNEQFF.